Presented here are 24 T cell receptor beta chains from one specimen sequenced in a study of cytomegalovirus exposure and HLA in healthy donors. The PCR contained 60 Vbeta and 13 Jbeta primers. Assay: immunoSEQ multiplex PCR; the TCRdb copy retains only in-frame clones and omits some. The sample has about 120,000 clones. The sequencing sample was made of PBMCs. Source of these receptors: a man younger than 35 in good health and CMV-seronegative.

The V gene is TRBV15, the J gene TRBJ2-5, with 8 positions matching TRBD2. CDR3 size: 16 residues. From germline, CDR1 is LNHNV and CDR2 YYDKDF (reference sequence). Germline trimming cut 3 bases from V and 5 bases from J; bases unmatched to any gene: 11. The CDR3: CATSRGSGRGAETQYF. CDR3 sequence (DNA): TGTGCCACCAGCAGGGGGAGCGGGAGAGGAGCGGAGACCCAGTACTTC.

The chain joins TRBV7-9 to TRBJ2-5, with D possibly matching TRBD1 (5 bases). Germline values: CDR1 SEHNR, CDR2 FQNEAQ (reference sequence). V lost 11 bases and J lost 1, with 11 bases in between. This CDR3 has 12 amino acids. CDR3 coding DNA: TGTGCCTCCAATACAGGCCAAGAGACCCAGTACTTC. This codes for CASNTGQETQYF.

The rearrangement uses TRBV7-6 and TRBJ2-1, with 9 bases matching TRBD2. This CDR3 spans 15 amino acids. Germline trimming cut 1 base from V and 8 bases from J; bases unmatched to any gene: 6. The germline V gene has CDR1 SGHVS and CDR2 FNYEAQ. The CDR3 bases are TGTGCCAGCAGCTTAGTGCGGGAGGGCCTTGATGAGCAGTTCTTC. Amino acid sequence: CASSLVREGLDEQFF. Full variable domain (outside the CDR3, taken from reference TRBV7-6 and TRBJ2-1): GAGVSQSPRYKVTKRGQDVALRCDPISGHVSLYWYRQALGQGPEFLTYFNYEAQQDKSGLPNDRFSAERPEGSISTLTIQRTEQRDSAMYRCASSLVREGLDEQFFGPGTRLTVL.

The chain links TRBV30 to TRBJ2-7, with 8 bases identical to TRBD1. Germline assignment: CDR1 GTSNPN and CDR2 SVGIG (reference sequence). V was clipped by 2 bases and J by 5 bases; unmatched bases: 5. CDR3 length: 13 residues. CDR3 coding DNA: TGTGCCTGGAGTTGGGCCAGGGGGCACGAGCAGTACTTC. This codes for CAWSWARGHEQYF.

This chain joins TRBV11-2 and TRBJ2-7; the match to TRBD1 covers 9 bases. The ends lost 4 bases at V and 10 bases at J; junction bases unmatched: 8. This CDR3 is built from 13 residues. The V gene's germline CDR1 is SGHAT and CDR2 FQNNGV. The CDR3 DNA is TGTGCCAGCAGCTACAGGGGGCCCGCTAAACAGTACTTC. As protein: CASSYRGPAKQYF.

DNA of the CDR3: TGTGCCAGTAGTAAACTAGGGCAGAGCACTGAAGCTTTCTTT. This codes for CASSKLGQSTEAFF. The genes are TRBV19 and TRBJ1-1, with no clear D. Germline V gene sequence: CDR1 LNHDA, CDR2 SQIVND (reference sequence). The V end was cut by 4 bases, the J end by 4 bases, with 13 bases between. This CDR3 comprises 14 residues.

The gene calls are TRBV6-5 and TRBJ2-7; 7 nucleotides line up with TRBD2. In germline, CDR1 is MNHEY, CDR2 SVGAGI. This CDR3 is 14 amino acids long. The V and J ends lost 0 bases and 5 bases, in that order; junction bases with no gene match: 4. The CDR3 sequence: CASSYSWEGNEQYF. The CDR3, as DNA: TGTGCCAGCAGTTACTCTTGGGAGGGAAACGAGCAGTACTTC.

The rearrangement uses TRBV30 and TRBJ1-2; D possibly corresponds to TRBD1 (6 bases). Germline lookup yields CDR1 GTSNPN and CDR2 SVGIG (reference sequence). Trimming took 4 bases from V and 8 from J, leaving 14 bases between them. There are 12 residues in the CDR3. The CDR3 nucleotides read TGTGCCTGGACCCTAAAGGGGGTCGGCTACACCTTC. The encoded protein is CAWTLKGVGYTF.

The genes are TRBV27 and TRBJ1-1; maybe TRBD1 (5 bases). V gave up 0 bases and J gave up 4 bases, with 6 bases separating them. CDR1 is MNHEY, CDR2 SMNVEV, per germline (reference sequence). The CDR3 runs 13 residues. The CDR3 here is CASSLSGGTEAFF. CDR3 nucleotide sequence: TGTGCCAGCAGTTTATCGGGGGGCACTGAAGCTTTCTTT.

The chain carries TRBV29-1 and TRBJ2-5; the D gene is possibly TRBD2 (6 bases). Trimming shortened V by 4 bases and J by 11 bases, and 14 bases separated the two germline ends. This CDR3 region has 11 residues. Germline V gene sequence: CDR1 SQVTM, CDR2 ANQGSEA. The CDR3 reads CSVGGPGEQYF. The CDR3 DNA reads TGCAGCGTTGGGGGCCCGGGGGAGCAGTACTTC.

The rearrangement joins TRBV5-1 to TRBJ1-2; 7 nucleotides match TRBD1. Germline trimming cut 4 bases from V and 2 bases from J; bases unmatched to any gene: 2. Germline loops: CDR1 SGHRS, CDR2 YFSETQ. The CDR3 length is 13 residues. CDR3 loop: CASSGTANYGYTF. In DNA form, the CDR3 reads TGCGCCAGCAGCGGGACAGCAAACTATGGCTACACCTTC.

The V call is TRBV5-1, the J call TRBJ1-3; the D gene is possibly TRBD1 (5 bases). CDR1 and CDR2 (germline): SGHRS, YFSETQ. This CDR3 has 15 amino acids. The germline V and J ends were trimmed by 4 bases and 0 bases, with 11 bases remaining between them. The CDR3 protein is CASSPTDLSGNTIYF. Written as DNA, the CDR3 is TGCGCCAGCAGCCCGACAGACCTCTCTGGAAACACCATATATTTT. Looking up the rest from reference TRBV5-1 and TRBJ1-3 gives the full variable domain: KAGVTQTPRYLIKTRGQQVTLSCSPISGHRSVSWYQQTPGQGLQFLFEYFSETQRNKGNFPGRFSGRQFSNSRSEMNVSTLELGDSALYLCASSPTDLSGNTIYFGEGSWLTVV.

The genes are TRBV13 and TRBJ2-5; tentative D call: TRBD2 (5 bases). Matching the DNA end better, TRBJ2-7 makes the J call doubtful. Germline CDR1 PRHDT, CDR2 FYEKMQ (reference sequence). This CDR3 has 14 amino acids. The CDR3 protein is CASSLRGGAYEQYF. CDR3 bases: TGTGCCAGCAGCCTCCGAGGAGGAGCCTACGAGCAGTACTTC.

V and J are TRBV7-8 and TRBJ2-5; no firm D call. With 1 base removed from V and 3 bases from J, the gap between germline ends came to 9 bases. The CDR3 is made up of 14 amino acids. Germline values: CDR1 SGHVS, CDR2 FQNEAQ. CDR3 DNA: TGTGCCAGCAGCTTAGGCTATGTGGAAGAGACCCAGTACTTC. Protein: CASSLGYVEETQYF.

The chain combines TRBV6-1 with TRBJ1-6, with 10 bases fitting TRBD1. The germline V gene has CDR1 MNHNS and CDR2 SASEGT. This CDR3 comprises 15 residues. Trimming cost V 8 bases and J 9 bases; bases outside gene matches: 10. CDR3: CASATSGQGTSPLHF. The CDR3 DNA is TGTGCCAGCGCTACCTCGGGACAGGGGACTTCACCCCTCCACTTT.

The V gene is TRBV6-1, the J gene TRBJ2-5; 7 bases line up with TRBD1. The J call may be wrong; the DNA end is better matched by TRBJ2-7. The CDR3 covers 15 residues. CDR1 is MNHNS, CDR2 SASEGT, per germline. As DNA, the CDR3 is TGTGCCAGCAGGGTCCGACAGGGTAGCTCCTACGAGCAGTACTTC. It specifies CASRVRQGSSYEQYF.

The genes are TRBV4-1 and TRBJ2-5; D is uncertain. The DNA end is a closer match to TRBJ2-7, so the J assignment may be wrong. This CDR3 region has 16 residues. Germline loops: CDR1 MGHRA, CDR2 YSYEKL. CDR3 residues: CASSQGAAPNSYEQYF. CDR3 bases: TGCGCCAGCAGCCAAGGGGCAGCACCGAACTCCTACGAGCAGTACTTC.

This chain uses TRBV7-2 with TRBJ2-1; D may be TRBD1 (6 bases). CDR3 length: 13 residues. The germline CDR1 and CDR2 sequences are SGHTA and FQGNSA. The V end was cut by 2 bases, the J end by 6 bases, with 8 bases between. CDR3 nucleotides: TGTGCCAGCAGCTTAAGAGGGGGCAATGAGCAGTTCTTC. Encoded protein: CASSLRGGNEQFF.

V usage is TRBV7-6 and J usage is TRBJ2-3; 9 nucleotides agree with TRBD2. V lost 1 base, J lost 0 bases, and 2 bases stayed unmatched. The CDR3 spans 16 residues. Looked up from germline, CDR1 is SGHVS and CDR2 is FNYEAQ. The CDR3 sequence is CASSLEAGGSTDTQYF. CDR3 bases: TGTGCCAGCAGCTTAGAGGCGGGGGGGAGCACAGATACGCAGTATTTT.

The V and J genes are TRBV4-2 and TRBJ1-6, with D possibly TRBD1 on 5 matching bases. The CDR3 length is 15 residues. Germline CDR1 is LGHNA and CDR2 is YNFKEQ. The V gene lost 0 bases and the J gene lost 9 bases, with 12 bases spanning the gap. CDR3 residues: CASSQEKGSGSPLHF. The DNA of the CDR3 is TGTGCCAGCAGCCAAGAGAAGGGGTCTGGTTCACCCCTCCACTTT.

This chain connects TRBV13 to TRBJ2-5; 8 bases are shared with TRBD2. Losses at the gene ends were 2 bases for V and 11 bases for J; bases not matched to a gene: 19. The germline V gene encodes CDR1 PRHDT and CDR2 FYEKMQ (reference sequence). This CDR3 spans 17 amino acids. CDR3 coding DNA: TGTGCCAGCAGCTTACAGGCTAGCGGGCCTCAGTGGGGGACTCAGTACTTC. It encodes CASSLQASGPQWGTQYF.

CDR3 protein: CASSLGGTGSSYEQYF. For the CDR3, the DNA is TGTGCCAGCAGCTTAGGGGGGACAGGTTCCTCCTACGAGCAGTACTTC. The rearrangement joins TRBV11-2 to TRBJ2-7; 8 nucleotides match TRBD1. Trimming removed 1 base from V and 0 bases from J; junction bases left unmatched: 5. This CDR3 spans 16 amino acids. Germline V gives CDR1 SGHAT, CDR2 FQNNGV.

This sequence joins TRBV18 and TRBJ2-5; TRBD2 aligns across 10 bases. V was pared by 4 bases and J by 0 bases, with 2 bases of the junction left unmatched. Per germline, CDR1 KGHSH and CDR2 LQKENI. The CDR3 covers 15 residues. CDR3: CASSLAGGDQETQYF. CDR3 in DNA: TGTGCCAGCTCACTAGCGGGAGGAGACCAAGAGACCCAGTACTTC.

The rearrangement links TRBV6-1 to TRBJ1-1; 9 bases line up with TRBD1. This CDR3 has 13 amino acids. V lost 1 base to trimming and J lost 11 bases; unmatched junction nucleotides: 5. Per germline, CDR1 MNHNS and CDR2 SASEGT. CDR3 loop: CASSEEVGTGAFF. CDR3 nucleotide sequence: TGTGCCAGCAGTGAAGAGGTTGGGACAGGGGCTTTCTTT.